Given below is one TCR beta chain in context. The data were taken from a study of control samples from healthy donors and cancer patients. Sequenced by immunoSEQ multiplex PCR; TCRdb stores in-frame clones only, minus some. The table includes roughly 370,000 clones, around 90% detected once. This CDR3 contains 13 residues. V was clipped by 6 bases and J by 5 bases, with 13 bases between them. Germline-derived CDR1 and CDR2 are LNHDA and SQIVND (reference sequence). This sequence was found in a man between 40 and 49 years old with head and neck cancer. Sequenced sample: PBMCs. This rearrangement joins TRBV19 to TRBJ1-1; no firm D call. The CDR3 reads CASRYGRNTEAFF. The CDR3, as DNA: TGTGCCAGTAGATACGGGAGGAATACTGAAGCTTTCTTT.